These 23 T cell receptor beta chains came from one sample sequenced in a study of CD8 T cells in ankylosing spondylitis. From the 5' RACE reads, TCRdb called clonotypes with MiXCR, one entry per CDR3 protein. The sample has about 110,000 distinct CDR3 sequences, less than 25% seen once; the top ten hold 10% to 15%. Sequenced input: synovial fluid, either unsorted or a sorted T cell fraction (not recorded which). The receptors come from a male donor with ankylosing spondylitis.

This chain uses TRBV7-2 with TRBJ1-1; perhaps TRBD1 as D (5 bases). This CDR3 has 16 residues. Trimming left V 5 bases short and J 0 bases short, with 16 bases between. The germline CDR1 and CDR2 sequences are SGHTA and FQGNSA. In DNA, the CDR3 is TGTGCCAGCAGCACCCAAGGGGCCCCGTTGAACACTGAAGCTTTCTTT. Amino acids: CASSTQGAPLNTEAFF.

The chain combines TRBV20-1 with TRBJ1-1, with a tentative D call TRBD1 (6 bases). Trimming left V 5 bases short and J 4 bases short, with 11 bases between. There are 12 residues in the CDR3. Germline CDR1 DFQATT, CDR2 SNEGSKA (reference sequence). CDR3 residues: CSADDRSTEAFF. DNA for the CDR3: TGCAGTGCTGATGACAGGAGCACTGAAGCTTTCTTT.

This clonotype was seen only once. The chain is built from TRBV5-4 and TRBJ2-5, with 8 bases fitting TRBD1. The CDR3 extends over 14 amino acids. Trimming took 3 bases from V and 2 from J; bases not matched to a gene: 3. From germline, CDR1 is SGHNT and CDR2 YYREEE (reference sequence). The CDR3 DNA reads TGTGCCAGCAGCTCGGACAGGGCTCAAGAGACCCAGTACTTC. Amino acids: CASSSDRAQETQYF.

This clonotype was observed a few times. V is TRBV10-1 and J is TRBJ2-7, with 10 bases matching TRBD1. The V segment lost 0 bases and the J segment 6 bases; nucleotides outside the gene matches: 5. Germline values: CDR1 WNHNN, CDR2 SYGVQD (reference sequence). The CDR3 contains 15 residues. This CDR3 reads CASSESGTGATEQYF. The CDR3 nucleotides read TGCGCCAGCAGTGAGTCGGGGACAGGGGCTACCGAGCAGTACTTC.

This clonotype has a handful of counts. The chain uses TRBV20-1 and TRBJ1-3; 7 positions match TRBD1. Unmatched junction bases numbered 6, after V lost 3 bases and J lost 1 base. CDR1 is DFQATT and CDR2 is SNEGSKA in the germline V gene (reference sequence). The CDR3 is 15 residues long. The CDR3 reads CSASRDRGSGNTIYF. Written as DNA, the CDR3 is TGCAGTGCTAGTAGGGACAGAGGGTCTGGAAACACCATATATTTT.

Remarks on this clonotype: It is unclear where the CDR3 begins or ends on the DNA, so no DNA is shown, and the CDR3 is as TCRdb lists it. The rearrangement uses TRBV6-5 and TRBJ2-1. The CDR3 spans 15 amino acids, including both terminal residues. Germline loops: CDR1 MNHEY, CDR2 SVGAGI. The CDR3 loop is CASSSSQSSYNEQFF.

The rearrangement uses TRBV30 and TRBJ2-7; perhaps D is TRBD1 or TRBD2 (5 bases each). The V gene lost 5 bases and the J gene lost 0 bases, with 17 bases spanning the gap. The CDR3 has 15 residues. Per the germline V gene, CDR1 is GTSNPN and CDR2 is SVGIG (reference sequence). The CDR3 DNA is TGTGCCTGGGACCTAGGGGACCAGAACTCCTACGAGCAGTACTTC. Translated, it gives CAWDLGDQNSYEQYF.

This clonotype was seen ten or more times. The chain uses TRBV7-2 and TRBJ2-1, with TRBD1 matching 9 bases. With V trimmed by 6 bases and J by 4 bases, 7 bases remained unmatched. This CDR3 spans 15 amino acids. CDR1 and CDR2 (germline): SGHTA, FQGNSA. The CDR3 DNA is TGTGCCAGCAGTTCTGACAGGGGGAAATACAATGAGCAGTTCTTC. The encoded protein is CASSSDRGKYNEQFF.

The sample holds a few counts of this clonotype. The chain employs TRBV12-3 or TRBV12-4 and TRBJ1-6; TRBD1 matches 11 bases. Germline trimming cut 6 bases from V and 9 bases from J; bases unmatched to any gene: 7. The CDR3 contains 15 residues. CDR3 amino acids: CASRWTGGFGSPLHF. For the CDR3, the DNA is TGTGCCAGCAGATGGACAGGGGGCTTCGGTTCACCCCTCCACTTT.

A few counts support this clonotype. The genes are TRBV4-1 and TRBJ2-5; D unresolved. This CDR3 is 12 amino acids long. V lost 3 bases and J lost 1, with 3 bases in between. Germline loops: CDR1 MGHRA, CDR2 YSYEKL. The CDR3 DNA follows: TGCGCCAGCAGCCACCTCCAAGAGACCCAGTACTTC. It is translated as CASSHLQETQYF.

On this clonotype itself: Here the CDR3 omits its conserved ending phenylalanine or tryptophan, so a read error is the likely source. This chain links TRBV6-1 with TRBJ2-7, with D possibly being TRBD1 (5 bases). V was cut by 4 bases and J by 3 bases, with 13 bases left in between. CDR3 length equals 14 residues. The germline V gene has CDR1 MNHNS and CDR2 SASEGT. The CDR3 protein is CASSGRGRSYEQYL. In DNA form, the CDR3 reads TGTGCCAGCAGTGGAAGGGGCCGGAGCTACGAGCAGTACTTG.

This clonotype was observed a handful of times. The chain combines TRBV29-1 with TRBJ1-3, with a weak D call TRBD1 (5 bases). This CDR3 region has 11 residues. Trimming took off 4 bases at V and 9 bases at J, with 10 bases between the two ends. CDR1 and CDR2 from the germline V gene are SQVTM and ANQGSEA. This CDR3 reads CSVGTSGTIYF. CDR3 sequence (DNA): TGCAGCGTTGGGACAAGTGGCACCATATATTTT.

This clonotype was recorded a few times. The chain couples TRBV6-1 to TRBJ2-7; TRBD1 aligns across 8 bases. V shed 6 bases, J shed 2 bases, and the junction held 9 bases outside the gene matches. Looked up from germline, CDR1 is MNHNS and CDR2 is SASEGT. The CDR3 has 15 amino acids. DNA for the CDR3: TGTGCCAGCAGGGACAGGGAAGCAGGCCCCTACGAGCAGTACTTC. Translation: CASRDREAGPYEQYF.

This clonotype occurred many times. The V gene is TRBV2, the J gene TRBJ2-3; the match to TRBD2 covers 8 bases. From germline, CDR1 is SNHLY and CDR2 FYNNEI. V dropped 5 bases and J dropped 2; count of bases not matched to a gene: 3. CDR3 size: 14 residues. CDR3 in amino acids: CASSWGLDTDTQYF. The CDR3 DNA reads as TGTGCCAGCAGTTGGGGACTAGACACAGATACGCAGTATTTT.

This clonotype was picked up many times. This chain uses TRBV24-1 with TRBJ1-1, with D tentatively TRBD1 (5 bases). The CDR3 is 13 residues long. Germline CDR1 reads KGHDR; CDR2 reads SFDVKD. V lost 9 bases and J lost 5, with 15 bases in between. The CDR3 reads CATLSQGGTEAFF. The CDR3 coding sequence is TGTGCCACCCTCTCCCAGGGAGGGACTGAAGCTTTCTTT.

The V call is TRBV12-3 or TRBV12-4, the J call TRBJ2-3; the match to TRBD2 covers 9 bases. Unmatched junction bases numbered 2, after V lost 2 bases and J lost 2 bases. The CDR3 length is 15 residues. CDR3 DNA: TGTGCCAGCAGTTTACTAGCGGGGAACACAGATACGCAGTATTTT. Translating gives CASSLLAGNTDTQYF.

This clonotype was found a few times. Compared with germline, one end of the junction differs, possibly owing to a read error. CDR3 sequence reads: CASSRVRAGSAPDF. CDR3 coding DNA: TGTGCCAGCAGTCGTGTCAGGGCAGGATCAGCCCCAGATTTT. The chain joins TRBV2 to TRBJ1-5; D possibly corresponds to TRBD1 (5 bases). Germline V gene lookup returns CDR1 SNHLY and CDR2 FYNNEI. The CDR3 totals 14 residues.

The V gene is TRBV4-1, the J gene TRBJ2-3, with unresolved D. The CDR3 runs to 11 residues. Germline V CDR1 and CDR2: MGHRA, YSYEKL. V was clipped by 6 bases and J by 9 bases, with 10 bases between them. CDR3 loop: CASRELDTQYF. The CDR3 DNA is TGCGCCAGCAGAGAGTTAGACACGCAGTATTTT.

The chain recombines TRBV6-1 with TRBJ2-1; the D is unclear. Trimming cost V 7 bases and J 3 bases, with 13 bases left between them. CDR1 MNHNS and CDR2 SASEGT come from the germline V gene. This CDR3 region has 14 residues. This CDR3 is CASTGGSIYNEQFF. For the CDR3, the DNA is TGTGCCAGCACAGGCGGATCCATCTACAATGAGCAGTTCTTC.

This clonotype was observed a handful of times. This chain uses TRBV4-1 with TRBJ2-7; either TRBD1 or TRBD2 may supply D (5 bases each). The CDR3 length is 14 residues. Trimming cost V 10 bases and J 3 bases, with 19 bases left between them. The V gene's germline CDR1 is MGHRA and CDR2 YSYEKL. The DNA of the CDR3 is TGCGCCACCTCTCGGGGCAGTGATAACTACGAGCAGTACTTC. It yields the protein CATSRGSDNYEQYF.

The chain couples TRBV3-1 to TRBJ2-7; 9 bases are shared with TRBD2. CDR1 is LGHDT and CDR2 is YNNKEL in the germline V gene (reference sequence). The CDR3 contains 15 residues. J lost 4 bases, V lost 2 bases, and 6 bases had no gene match. This CDR3 is CASSQLPGLAYEQYF. CDR3 coding DNA: TGTGCCAGCAGCCAATTGCCGGGACTAGCTTACGAGCAGTACTTC.

V and J are TRBV7-9 and TRBJ2-1; D could derive from TRBD1 or TRBD2 (5 bases each). The germline gives CDR1 SEHNR, CDR2 FQNEAQ (reference sequence). V was pared by 3 bases and J by 7 bases, with 16 bases between. The CDR3 is made up of 15 amino acids. CDR3 loop: CASSLGVGLMNEQFF. Written as DNA, the CDR3 is TGTGCCAGCAGCTTGGGGGTCGGGTTAATGAATGAGCAGTTCTTC.

The CDR3 DNA follows: TGTGCCAGCAGTGACAGTTTGGGGCTCGAGCAGTACTTC. Its translation: CASSDSLGLEQYF. V and J are TRBV6-1 and TRBJ2-7; TRBD1 might be the D (5 bases). The CDR3 contains 13 residues. V lost 3 bases to trimming and J lost 6 bases, with 12 bases between them. CDR1 and CDR2 from the germline V gene are MNHNS and SASEGT.